The present TCR beta chain was sequenced within a study of blood T cell repertoires in COVID-19. V was clipped by 8 bases and J by 3 bases; unmatched bases: 12. There are 16 residues in the CDR3. Germline values: CDR1 MNHEY, CDR2 SMNVEV (reference sequence). In the authors' workflow: Amplification of reference gene primers was used by the study to estimate nucleated cell counts. Method: immunoSEQ multiplex PCR; TCRdb's copy keeps in-frame clones and lacks some. That table is the source of V, J and clone size, and D and trimming were worked out from the DNA. This table holds around 260,000 clones, around four fifths found once.

The sample consisted of peripheral blood. The TCR originated in a man between 60 and 70 years old who had recovered from COVID-19. The J gene is TRBJ2-2, the V gene TRBV27, with 7 bases fitting TRBD1. CDR3 region: CASSHRGLWDTGELFF. DNA of the CDR3: TGTGCCAGCTCACACAGGGGCCTATGGGACACCGGGGAGCTGTTTTTT.